This TCR beta chain was recovered during a study of control samples from healthy donors and cancer patients. TCRdb's copy holds only in-frame clones and misses some; the assay was immunoSEQ multiplex PCR. This table holds 95,000 to 100,000 clones, around 80% found once. Sequencing input: blood. This TCR came from a man aged 55 to 69 in good health.

CDR3 region: CASSQGQGARGTNEKLFF. The CDR3, as DNA: TGCGCCAGCAGCCAAGGACAGGGGGCAAGGGGAACTAATGAAAAACTGTTTTTT. The rearrangement uses TRBV4-1 and TRBJ1-4; TRBD1 agrees at 10 bases. The ends lost 1 base at V and 1 base at J; junction bases unmatched: 6. The CDR3 sequence is 18 residues long. Germline V gene data show CDR1 as MGHRA and CDR2 as YSYEKL.